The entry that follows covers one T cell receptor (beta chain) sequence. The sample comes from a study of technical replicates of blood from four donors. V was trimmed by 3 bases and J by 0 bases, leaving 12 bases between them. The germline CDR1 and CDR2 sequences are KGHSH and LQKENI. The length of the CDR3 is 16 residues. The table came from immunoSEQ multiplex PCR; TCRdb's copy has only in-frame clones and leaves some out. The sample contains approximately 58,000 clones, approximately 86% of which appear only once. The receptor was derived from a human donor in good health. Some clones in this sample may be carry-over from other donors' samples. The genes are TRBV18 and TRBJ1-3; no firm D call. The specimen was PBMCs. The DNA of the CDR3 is TGTGCCAGCTCACCCTTTGGGCCGAACTCTGGAAACACCATATATTTT. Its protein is CASSPFGPNSGNTIYF.